The 9 T cell receptor beta chains in this list originate from one sample, sequenced in a study of OX40 agonist ivuxolimab in advanced cancers. TCRdb's copy holds only in-frame clones and misses some; the assay was immunoSEQ multiplex PCR. The data show 74,000 or so clones, approximately 95% seen once. The sample was CD4+ or CD8+ T cells sorted from blood, taken in a trial of the OX40 agonist ivuxolimab. The receptors were sampled from an adult with an advanced solid tumor such as melanoma, head and neck, liver or kidney cancer.

This clone was observed a single time. The gene calls are TRBV30 and TRBJ1-6; D possibly corresponds to TRBD1 (5 bases). The CDR3 extends over 13 amino acids. From germline, CDR1 is GTSNPN and CDR2 SVGIG (reference sequence). Trimming pared 4 bases from V and 8 bases from J, leaving 12 bases between. The CDR3 nucleotides are TGTGCCTGGAATCGCAGGGAAGATTCACCCCTCCACTTT. This translates into CAWNRREDSPLHF.

V and J are TRBV5-1 and TRBJ1-3; D unresolved. CDR1 SGHRS and CDR2 YFSETQ come from the germline V gene. This CDR3 has 17 residues. Trimming removed 4 bases at V and 0 bases at J, with 17 bases between. The CDR3 nucleotides read TGCGCCAGCAGCAGAACCGGGCCGATCTACTCTGGAAACACCATATATTTT. It is translated as CASSRTGPIYSGNTIYF.

The rearrangement uses TRBV29-1 and TRBJ1-2; possibly TRBD1 for D (5 bases). Germline CDR1 reads SQVTM; CDR2 reads ANQGSEA. The CDR3 totals 15 residues. The V and J ends lost 3 bases and 8 bases respectively, with 22 bases between them. CDR3 sequence (DNA): TGCAGCGTTGACGTACAGGCCCTCGAACCTAGGGGCTACACCTTC. Translating gives CSVDVQALEPRGYTF.

The rearrangement joins TRBV5-1 to TRBJ1-2, with TRBD1 matching 7 bases. Trimming cost V 7 bases and J 0 bases; bases outside gene matches: 9. Germline loops: CDR1 SGHRS, CDR2 YFSETQ. This CDR3 has 15 residues. CDR3 protein: CASQWGTASNYGYTF. CDR3 coding DNA: TGCGCCAGCCAGTGGGGGACAGCTTCTAACTATGGCTACACCTTC.

The rearrangement uses TRBV10-2 and TRBJ2-3, with 14 positions matching TRBD2. The CDR3 is made up of 17 amino acids. Germline V gene sequence: CDR1 WSHSY, CDR2 SAAADI. Trimming cost V 5 bases and J 5 bases; bases outside gene matches: 9. This CDR3 reads CASSFSGTSGSGDTQYF. The CDR3 DNA sequence: TGCGCCAGCAGTTTTTCCGGGACTAGCGGGAGTGGAGATACGCAGTATTTT.

This clone appeared a few times. The genes are TRBV7-2 and TRBJ2-5; possible D gene TRBD1, 6 bases. V was trimmed by 5 bases and J by 0 bases, leaving 13 bases between them. Germline V gives CDR1 SGHTA, CDR2 FQGNSA. This CDR3 is built from 15 residues. This CDR3 reads CASSQGQTYQETQYF. The CDR3 DNA reads TGTGCCAGCAGCCAAGGACAGACGTACCAAGAGACCCAGTACTTC.

J is TRBJ1-6 and V is TRBV15, with D unresolved. With 2 bases removed from V and 6 bases from J, the gap between germline ends came to 8 bases. Germline V gene lookup returns CDR1 LNHNV and CDR2 YYDKDF (reference sequence). The CDR3 runs 14 residues. CDR3 protein: CATSRRTSNSPLHF. The CDR3, as DNA: TGTGCCACCAGCAGAAGGACCAGTAATTCACCCCTCCACTTT.

This CDR3 reads CASSQDGQVGIQYF. CDR3 nucleotide sequence: TGCGCCAGCAGCCAAGATGGACAGGTCGGCATTCAGTACTTC. The rearrangement joins TRBV4-3 to TRBJ2-4; the match to TRBD1 covers 7 bases. V lost 0 bases, J lost 9 bases, and 5 bases stayed unmatched. This CDR3 is 14 amino acids long. CDR1 and CDR2 (germline): LGHNA, YSLEER.

This rearrangement joins TRBV19 to TRBJ2-7; D unclear. Germline V lookup: CDR1 LNHDA, CDR2 SQIVND (reference sequence). Trimming took off 2 bases at V and 7 bases at J, with 21 bases between the two ends. The CDR3 has 16 residues. CDR3 sequence reads: CASSIIPWTNHREQYF. The DNA for the CDR3 is TGTGCCAGTAGTATAATCCCCTGGACCAACCATCGAGAGCAGTACTTC.